A single sample is the source of the 5 T cell receptor beta chains below, sequenced in a study of OX40 agonist ivuxolimab in advanced cancers. Sequenced by immunoSEQ multiplex PCR; TCRdb stores in-frame clones only, minus some. The data contain around 77,000 clones, over 80% of them singletons. Sequences were derived from CD4+ or CD8+ T cells sorted from blood, sampled in a trial of the OX40 agonist ivuxolimab. The receptors originated from an adult with an advanced solid tumor such as melanoma, head and neck, liver or kidney cancer.

The chain joins TRBV7-9 to TRBJ2-7; TRBD1 aligns across 9 bases. The V and J ends lost 5 bases and 3 bases, in that order; junction bases with no gene match: 11. This CDR3 region has 16 residues. Germline CDR1 SEHNR, CDR2 FQNEAQ (reference sequence). CDR3: CASSPRTGGGYYEQYF. DNA of the CDR3: TGTGCCAGCAGCCCGCGAACAGGGGGCGGATACTACGAGCAGTACTTC.

The chain carries TRBV5-1 and TRBJ2-7, with 9 bases matching TRBD1. The germline V gene encodes CDR1 SGHRS and CDR2 YFSETQ. The CDR3 is 14 residues long. V lost 2 bases to trimming and J lost 2 bases; unmatched junction nucleotides: 2. The DNA of the CDR3 is TGCGCCAGCAGCTTCCGGGACAGGGCCTACGAGCAGTACTTC. Translation: CASSFRDRAYEQYF.

This clone was seen just once. The rearrangement links TRBV6-5 to TRBJ2-2; D uncertain. CDR1 is MNHEY, CDR2 SVGAGI, per germline. Trimming cost V 2 bases and J 5 bases, with 6 bases left between them. The CDR3 totals 13 residues. The CDR3 DNA is TGTGCCAGCAGTTACGCCGGGACCGGGGAGCTGTTTTTT. Translation: CASSYAGTGELFF.

The chain employs TRBV4-1 and TRBJ2-1; unclear D gene. Trimming cost V 4 bases and J 7 bases, with 20 bases left between them. Germline values: CDR1 MGHRA, CDR2 YSYEKL. The CDR3 is made up of 16 amino acids. The CDR3 DNA follows: TGCGCCAGCAGCCGACAATCAACCATAGCATGGAATGAGCAGTTCTTC. It translates to CASSRQSTIAWNEQFF.

The chain links TRBV4-1 to TRBJ2-2; 9 nucleotides align to TRBD1. V lost 7 bases to trimming and J lost 4 bases; unmatched junction nucleotides: 7. The CDR3 loop spans 15 amino acids. CDR1 is MGHRA, CDR2 YSYEKL, per germline. The CDR3 sequence is CASNYGQGFTGELFF. CDR3 in DNA: TGCGCCAGCAACTACGGACAGGGGTTCACCGGGGAGCTGTTTTTT.